One sample yielded the 18 T cell receptor beta chains listed below, sequenced in a study of T cell responses to AZD1222 COVID-19 vaccine. Produced via immunoSEQ multiplex PCR; TCRdb's table is partial and in-frame only. The sample yields under 150,000 clones, roughly 80% seen once. Sequences were derived from peripheral blood, sampled on day 0 of MenACWY control vaccination. The receptors originated from an adult in good health.

The CDR3 DNA sequence: TGTGCCAGCAGTGAGTTTGAGGGTGCGACCTATAATTCACCCCTCCACTTT. As protein: CASSEFEGATYNSPLHF. The J gene is TRBJ1-6, the V gene TRBV6-1, with D uncertain. Trimming took 3 bases from V and 2 from J, leaving 14 bases between them. CDR1 MNHNS and CDR2 SASEGT come from the germline V gene. CDR3 length: 17 amino acids.

V gene TRBV12-5 combines with J gene TRBJ2-7; D uncertain. The CDR3 has 10 amino acids. The V end was cut by 4 bases, the J end by 2 bases, with 0 bases between. The germline gives CDR1 LGHNT, CDR2 FRNRAP. CDR3: CASGSYEQYF. The DNA for the CDR3 is TGTGCTAGTGGTTCCTACGAGCAGTACTTC.

This rearrangement joins TRBV7-9 to TRBJ2-5; 12 bases map to TRBD1. V trimming: 5 bases; J trimming: 6 bases; junction bases outside the gene matches: 7. Germline V gene data show CDR1 as SEHNR and CDR2 as FQNEAQ (reference sequence). The length of the CDR3 is 15 residues. The DNA for the CDR3 is TGTGCCAGCAGCGGGGGGACAGGGGGCGCGAAGACCCAGTACTTC. Translating it yields CASSGGTGGAKTQYF.

The rearrangement uses TRBV7-9 and TRBJ2-7; D is unresolved. CDR3 length: 13 amino acids. The V end was cut by 1 base, the J end by 0 bases, with 4 bases between. Looked up from germline, CDR1 is SEHNR and CDR2 is FQNEAQ (reference sequence). In DNA, the CDR3 is TGTGCCAGCAGCTTAGACAGCTCCTACGAGCAGTACGTC. Translated, it gives CASSLDSSYEQYV.

V and J are TRBV2 and TRBJ2-1, with D unclear. The germline V gene has CDR1 SNHLY and CDR2 FYNNEI. CDR3 length: 10 amino acids. Trimming cost V 10 bases and J 6 bases, with 7 bases left between them. CDR3 sequence: CANGPNEQFF. CDR3 nucleotides: TGTGCCAACGGACCCAATGAGCAGTTCTTC.

The chain couples TRBV10-3 to TRBJ2-5; D could derive from TRBD1 or TRBD2 (5 bases each). Germline CDR1 ENHRY, CDR2 SYGVKD. The CDR3 extends over 17 amino acids. The V and J ends lost 0 bases and 2 bases respectively, with 16 bases between them. CDR3 nucleotides: TGTGCCATCAGTGAGTCGAGCGGTAGGGGTGGACAAGAGACCCAGTACTTC. It specifies CAISESSGRGGQETQYF.

The chain combines TRBV27 with TRBJ1-5, with TRBD1 matching 8 bases. The CDR3 totals 15 residues. J lost 5 bases, V lost 4 bases, and 7 bases had no gene match. Germline loops: CDR1 MNHEY, CDR2 SMNVEV (reference sequence). This CDR3 is CASSWSGGTHQPQHF. The CDR3 DNA is TGTGCCAGCAGTTGGTCAGGGGGCACCCATCAGCCCCAGCATTTT.

This rearrangement joins TRBV7-8 to TRBJ2-2; D possibly uses TRBD1 or TRBD2 (6 bases each). The CDR3 has 16 amino acids. CDR1 and CDR2 from the germline V gene are SGHVS and FQNEAQ. V lost 5 bases, J lost 4 bases, and 17 bases lay in between. DNA of the CDR3: TGTGCCAGCAGCCCTCGTTTGGGGGGCTTCACCGGGGAGCTGTTTTTT. The encoded protein is CASSPRLGGFTGELFF.

The chain combines TRBV28 with TRBJ2-1; D gene ambiguous. The CDR3 length is 13 residues. The V end was cut by 4 bases, the J end by 9 bases, with 13 bases between. CDR1 and CDR2 from the germline V gene are MDHEN and SYDVKM. CDR3 loop: CASSSLRASEQFF. For the CDR3, the DNA is TGTGCCAGCAGTTCTCTCCGGGCGAGTGAGCAGTTCTTC.

V is TRBV19 and J is TRBJ1-3; D ambiguous. The ends were cut back, 5 bases at V and 0 bases at J, with 14 bases in the middle. CDR1 is LNHDA, CDR2 SQIVND, per germline (reference sequence). The CDR3 totals 16 residues. As DNA, the CDR3 is TGTGCCAGTAGTGCCGGGGAGATGAACTCTGGAAACACCATATATTTT. As protein: CASSAGEMNSGNTIYF.

This chain links TRBV3-1 (or the pseudogene TRBV3-2) with TRBJ1-3; D remains ambiguous. V lost 0 bases, J lost 0 bases, and 12 bases lay in between. Germline lookup yields CDR1 LGHDT and CDR2 YNNKEL (reference sequence). This CDR3 spans 17 amino acids. CDR3 nucleotides: TGTGCCAGCAGCCAAGATAGCGTCAGCCTCTCTGGAAACACCATATATTTT. Translated, it gives CASSQDSVSLSGNTIYF.

This clone appeared a single time. This chain connects TRBV7-6 to TRBJ1-5, with D possibly being TRBD1 (6 bases). The CDR3 length is 15 residues. CDR1 and CDR2 (germline): SGHVS, FNYEAQ. V lost 2 bases and J lost 0, with 8 bases in between. In DNA form, the CDR3 reads TGTGCCAGCAGCTTAAGGGGGGATAGCAATCAGCCCCAGCATTTT. Its translation is CASSLRGDSNQPQHF.

The chain recombines TRBV7-9 with TRBJ2-2, with TRBD2 matching over 10 bases. The ends lost 3 bases at V and 0 bases at J; junction bases unmatched: 4. Per germline, CDR1 SEHNR and CDR2 FQNEAQ (reference sequence). This CDR3 region has 17 residues. CDR3 nucleotide sequence: TGTGCCAGCAGCTTGGGTAGCGGGGGGCCGAACACCGGGGAGCTGTTTTTT. As protein: CASSLGSGGPNTGELFF.

The CDR3 is CASRNGGSGAYYEQYF. CDR3 nucleotide sequence: TGTGCCAGCAGGAATGGCGGTAGCGGTGCTTACTACGAGCAGTACTTC. V gene TRBV2 combines with J gene TRBJ2-7, with D possibly being TRBD2 (6 bases). The V gene's germline CDR1 is SNHLY and CDR2 FYNNEI. CDR3 length: 16 residues. V lost 6 bases and J 3 bases, leaving 21 bases between the germline ends.

V gene TRBV19 combines with J gene TRBJ1-6; D is possibly TRBD1 (6 bases). This CDR3 has 16 residues. The V gene's germline CDR1 is LNHDA and CDR2 SQIVND (reference sequence). Trimming took off 4 bases at V and 7 bases at J, with 17 bases between the two ends. DNA for the CDR3: TGTGCCAGTAGTAAACGACCTCCGGACAGAAATTCACCCCTCCACTTT. It yields the protein CASSKRPPDRNSPLHF.

The chain uses TRBV19 and TRBJ1-1; a weak D match, TRBD1 (5 bases). The CDR3 extends over 15 amino acids. Deletions cut 3 bases from V and 0 bases from J, with 11 bases between. Germline V gene data show CDR1 as LNHDA and CDR2 as SQIVND (reference sequence). The CDR3 sequence is CASSIRRQMNTEAFF. The CDR3 DNA sequence: TGTGCCAGTAGTATTCGAAGACAGATGAACACTGAAGCTTTCTTT.

This clone has a count of ten or more. The V and J genes are TRBV5-1 and TRBJ1-5; no definite D call. Germline CDR1 SGHRS, CDR2 YFSETQ. V was clipped by 0 bases and J by 0 bases, with 7 bases between them. This CDR3 region has 15 residues. The CDR3 DNA reads TGCGCCAGCAGCTTGGAACGGTATAGCAATCAGCCCCAGCATTTT. Encoded protein: CASSLERYSNQPQHF.

The rearrangement uses TRBV27 and TRBJ1-3; tentative D call: TRBD1 (5 bases). The CDR3 extends over 14 amino acids. V dropped 6 bases and J dropped 2 bases, with 11 bases sitting between them. Per the germline V gene, CDR1 is MNHEY and CDR2 is SMNVEV (reference sequence). This CDR3 is CASSLGGAGNTIYF. In nucleotides, the CDR3 is TGTGCCAGCAGCCTTGGGGGGGCTGGAAACACCATATATTTT.